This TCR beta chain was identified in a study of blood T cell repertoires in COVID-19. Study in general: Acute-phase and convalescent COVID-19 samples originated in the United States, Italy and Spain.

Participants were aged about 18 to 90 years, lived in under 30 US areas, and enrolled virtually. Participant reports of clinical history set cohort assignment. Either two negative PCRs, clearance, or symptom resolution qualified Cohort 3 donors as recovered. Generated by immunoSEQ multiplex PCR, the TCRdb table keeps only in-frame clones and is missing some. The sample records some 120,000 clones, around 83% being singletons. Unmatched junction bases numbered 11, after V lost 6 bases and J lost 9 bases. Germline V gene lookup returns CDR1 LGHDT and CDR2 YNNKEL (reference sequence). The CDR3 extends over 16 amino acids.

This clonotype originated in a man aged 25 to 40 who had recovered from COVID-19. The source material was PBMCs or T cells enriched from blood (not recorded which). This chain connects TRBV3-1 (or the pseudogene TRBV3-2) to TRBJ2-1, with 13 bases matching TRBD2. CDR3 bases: TGTGCCAGCAGAATTGGGACTAGCGGGACCGTTGGTGAGCAGTTCTTC. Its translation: CASRIGTSGTVGEQFF.